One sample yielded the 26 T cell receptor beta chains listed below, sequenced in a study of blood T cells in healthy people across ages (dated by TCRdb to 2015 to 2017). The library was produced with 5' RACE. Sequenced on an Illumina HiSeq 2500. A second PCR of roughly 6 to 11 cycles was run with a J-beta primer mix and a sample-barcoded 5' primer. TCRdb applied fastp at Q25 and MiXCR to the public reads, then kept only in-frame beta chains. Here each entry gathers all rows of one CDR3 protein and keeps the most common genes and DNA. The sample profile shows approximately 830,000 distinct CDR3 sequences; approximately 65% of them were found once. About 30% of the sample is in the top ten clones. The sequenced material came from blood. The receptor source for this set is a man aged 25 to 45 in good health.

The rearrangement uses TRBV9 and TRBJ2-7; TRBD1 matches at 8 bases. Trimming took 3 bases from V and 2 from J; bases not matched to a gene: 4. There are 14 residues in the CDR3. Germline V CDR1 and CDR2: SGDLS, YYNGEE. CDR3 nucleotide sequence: TGTGCCAGCAGCGAGCAGGGACAGGCCTACGAGCAGTACTTC. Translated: CASSEQGQAYEQYF.

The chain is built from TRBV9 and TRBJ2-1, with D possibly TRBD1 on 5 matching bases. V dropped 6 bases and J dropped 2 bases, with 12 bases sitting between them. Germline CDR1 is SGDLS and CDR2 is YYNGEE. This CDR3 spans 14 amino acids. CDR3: CASNRQGTYNEQFF. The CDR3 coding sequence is TGTGCCAGCAACCGTCAGGGCACCTACAATGAGCAGTTCTTC.

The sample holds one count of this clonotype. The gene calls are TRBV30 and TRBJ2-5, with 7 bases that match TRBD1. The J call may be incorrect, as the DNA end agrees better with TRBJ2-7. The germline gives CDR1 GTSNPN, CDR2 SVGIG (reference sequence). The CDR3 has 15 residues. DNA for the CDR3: TGTGCCTGGAGTGTAGGCTCGGGACAGTACTACGAGCAGTACTTC. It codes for CAWSVGSGQYYEQYF.

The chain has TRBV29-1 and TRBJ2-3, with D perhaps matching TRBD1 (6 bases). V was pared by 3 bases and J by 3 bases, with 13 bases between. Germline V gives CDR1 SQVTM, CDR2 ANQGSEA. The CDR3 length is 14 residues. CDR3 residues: CSVEAGARTDTQYF. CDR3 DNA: TGCAGCGTTGAGGCAGGGGCGCGGACAGATACGCAGTATTTT.

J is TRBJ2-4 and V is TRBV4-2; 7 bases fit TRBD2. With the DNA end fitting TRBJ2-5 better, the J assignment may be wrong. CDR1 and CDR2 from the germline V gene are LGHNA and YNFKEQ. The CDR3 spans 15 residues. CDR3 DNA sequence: TGTGCCAGCAGCCAAGAGCTGGGGGGGTGGGAGACCCAGTACTTC. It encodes CASSQELGGWETQYF.

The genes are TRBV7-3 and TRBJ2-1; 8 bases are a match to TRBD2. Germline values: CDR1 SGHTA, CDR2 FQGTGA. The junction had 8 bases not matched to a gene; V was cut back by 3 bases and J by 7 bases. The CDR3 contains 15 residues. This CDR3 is CASSFLRGGRNEQFF. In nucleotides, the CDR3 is TGTGCCAGCAGCTTTTTGCGCGGGGGGAGGAATGAGCAGTTCTTC.

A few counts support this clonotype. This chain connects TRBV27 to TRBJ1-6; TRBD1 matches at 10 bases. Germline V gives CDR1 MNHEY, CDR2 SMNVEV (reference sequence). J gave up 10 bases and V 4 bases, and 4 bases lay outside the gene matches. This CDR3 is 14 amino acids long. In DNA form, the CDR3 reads TGTGCCAGCAGTTACCGGGACAGGGGATCACCCCTCCACTTT. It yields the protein CASSYRDRGSPLHF.

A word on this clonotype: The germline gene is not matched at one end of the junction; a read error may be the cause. Here the CDR3 DNA reads TGTGCCAGCAGTAGCGGGGGTACTCTTGGAGATACGCTGTATTTT. Translated, it gives CASSSGGTLGDTLYF. The V gene is TRBV12-3 or TRBV12-4, the J gene TRBJ2-3; 8 nucleotides agree with TRBD2. CDR3 length: 15 amino acids.

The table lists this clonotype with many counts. This chain's CDR3 is CSARTELAGGEYF. The DNA for the CDR3 is TGCAGTGCCAGAACGGAACTAGCGGGGGGGGAGTATTTT. The V gene is TRBV20-1, the J gene TRBJ2-3; the match to TRBD2 covers 13 bases. The CDR3 is 13 residues long. CDR1 is DFQATT, CDR2 SNEGSKA, per germline (reference sequence). V lost 6 bases to trimming and J lost 13 bases; unmatched junction nucleotides: 10.

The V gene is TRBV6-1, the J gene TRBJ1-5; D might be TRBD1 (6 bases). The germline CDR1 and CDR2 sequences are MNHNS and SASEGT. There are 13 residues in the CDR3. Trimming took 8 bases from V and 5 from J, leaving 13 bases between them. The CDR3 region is CASGTGWDQPQHF. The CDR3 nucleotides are TGTGCCAGCGGAACAGGGTGGGATCAGCCCCAGCATTTT.

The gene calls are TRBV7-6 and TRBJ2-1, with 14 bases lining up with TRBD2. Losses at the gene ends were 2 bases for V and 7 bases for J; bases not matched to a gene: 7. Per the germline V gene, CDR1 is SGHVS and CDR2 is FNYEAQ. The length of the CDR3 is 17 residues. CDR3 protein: CASSLRSRTSGGNEQFF. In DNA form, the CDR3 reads TGTGCCAGCAGCTTAAGGAGTAGGACTAGCGGGGGGAATGAGCAGTTCTTC.

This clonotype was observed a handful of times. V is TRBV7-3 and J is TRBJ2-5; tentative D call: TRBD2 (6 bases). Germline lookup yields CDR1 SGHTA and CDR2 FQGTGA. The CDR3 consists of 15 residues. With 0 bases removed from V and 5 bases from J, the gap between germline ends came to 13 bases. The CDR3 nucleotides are TGTGCCAGCAGCTTAACGCCAGGGAGGTTGGAGACCCAGTACTTC. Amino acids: CASSLTPGRLETQYF.

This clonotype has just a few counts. The CDR3 loop reads CASSLGRQGLYEQYF. The CDR3 bases are TGTGCCAGCAGCTTAGGTCGGCAGGGTCTATACGAGCAGTACTTC. The rearrangement joins TRBV11-2 to TRBJ2-4, with a weak D call TRBD1 (5 bases). The DNA end favors TRBJ2-7, so the J call may be wrong. CDR1 is SGHAT, CDR2 FQNNGV, per germline. The CDR3 is made up of 15 amino acids.

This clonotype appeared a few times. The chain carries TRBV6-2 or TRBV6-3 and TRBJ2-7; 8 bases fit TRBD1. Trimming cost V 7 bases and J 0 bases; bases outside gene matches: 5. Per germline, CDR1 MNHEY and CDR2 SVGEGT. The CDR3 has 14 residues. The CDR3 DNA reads TGTGCCAGCACCTACAGGGGGGACTCCTACGAGCAGTACTTC. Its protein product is CASTYRGDSYEQYF.

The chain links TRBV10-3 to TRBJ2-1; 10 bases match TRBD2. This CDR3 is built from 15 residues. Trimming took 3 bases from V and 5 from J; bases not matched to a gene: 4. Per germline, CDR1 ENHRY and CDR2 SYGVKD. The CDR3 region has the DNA TGTGCCATCAGTGAACTGCTAGCGGGGGACAATGAGCAGTTCTTC. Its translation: CAISELLAGDNEQFF.

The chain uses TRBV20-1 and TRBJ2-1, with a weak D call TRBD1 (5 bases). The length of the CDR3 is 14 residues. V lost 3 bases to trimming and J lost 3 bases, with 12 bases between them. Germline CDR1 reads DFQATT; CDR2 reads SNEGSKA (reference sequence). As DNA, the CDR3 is TGCAGTGCTAGCAAAGGGGAATTCTACAATGAGCAGTTCTTC. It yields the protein CSASKGEFYNEQFF.

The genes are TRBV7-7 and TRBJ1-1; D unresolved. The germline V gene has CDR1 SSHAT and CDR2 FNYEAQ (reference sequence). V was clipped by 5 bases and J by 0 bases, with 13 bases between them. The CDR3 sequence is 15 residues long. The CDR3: CASSPLRPLNTEAFF. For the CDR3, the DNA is TGTGCCAGCAGCCCCCTTCGGCCTCTGAACACTGAAGCTTTCTTT.

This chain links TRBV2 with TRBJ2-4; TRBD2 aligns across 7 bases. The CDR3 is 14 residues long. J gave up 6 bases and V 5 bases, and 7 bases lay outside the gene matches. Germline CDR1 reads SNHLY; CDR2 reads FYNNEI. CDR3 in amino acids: CASSPGGSVNIQYF. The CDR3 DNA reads TGTGCCAGCAGTCCCGGGGGGTCGGTAAACATTCAGTACTTC.

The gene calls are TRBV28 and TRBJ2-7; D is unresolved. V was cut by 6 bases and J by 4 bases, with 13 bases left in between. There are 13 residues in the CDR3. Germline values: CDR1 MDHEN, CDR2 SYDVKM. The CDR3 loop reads CASSIPGAYEQYF. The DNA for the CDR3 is TGTGCCAGCAGCATCCCGGGCGCGTACGAGCAGTACTTC.

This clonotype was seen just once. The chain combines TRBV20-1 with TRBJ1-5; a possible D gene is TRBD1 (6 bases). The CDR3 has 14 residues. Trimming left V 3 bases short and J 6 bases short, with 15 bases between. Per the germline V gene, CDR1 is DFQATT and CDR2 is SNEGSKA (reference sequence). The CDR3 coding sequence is TGCAGTGCTAGGGGGCGGGGGCAGGGTCAGCCCCAGCATTTT. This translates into CSARGRGQGQPQHF.

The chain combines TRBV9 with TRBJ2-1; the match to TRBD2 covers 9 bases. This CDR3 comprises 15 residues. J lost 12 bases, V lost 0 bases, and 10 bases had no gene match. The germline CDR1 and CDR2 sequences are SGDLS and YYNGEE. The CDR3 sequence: CASSVVVAGVGGQFF. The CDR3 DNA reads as TGTGCCAGCAGCGTAGTGGTAGCGGGGGTCGGCGGGCAGTTCTTC. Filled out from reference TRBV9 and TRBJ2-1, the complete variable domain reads DSGVTQTPKHLITATGQRVTLRCSPRSGDLSVYWYQQSLDQGLQFLIQYYNGEERAKGNILERFSAQQFPDLHSELNLSSLELGDSALYFCASSVVVAGVGGQFFGPGTRLTVL.

The CDR3 loop is CASSEYGQGLCGYTF. In DNA, the CDR3 is TGTGCCAGCAGTGAATATGGACAGGGACTATGTGGCTACACCTTC. The chain uses TRBV25-1 and TRBJ1-2; 8 bases are shared with TRBD1. Germline-derived CDR1 and CDR2 are MGHDK and SYGVNS. CDR3 length: 15 residues. Trimming took 0 bases from V and 7 from J; bases not matched to a gene: 7.

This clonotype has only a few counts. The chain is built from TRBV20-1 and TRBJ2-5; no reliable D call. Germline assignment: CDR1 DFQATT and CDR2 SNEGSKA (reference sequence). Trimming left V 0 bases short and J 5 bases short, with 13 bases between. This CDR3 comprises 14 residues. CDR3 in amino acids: CSARDPRHGETQYF. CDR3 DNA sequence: TGCAGTGCTAGAGATCCTAGGCACGGGGAGACCCAGTACTTC.

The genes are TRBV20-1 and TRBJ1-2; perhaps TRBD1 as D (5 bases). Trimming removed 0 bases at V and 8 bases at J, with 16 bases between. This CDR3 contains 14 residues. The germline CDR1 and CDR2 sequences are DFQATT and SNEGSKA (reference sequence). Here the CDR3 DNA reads TGCAGTGCTAGAGAACAGGTGGTTACAGGAGGCTACACCTTC. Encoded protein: CSAREQVVTGGYTF.

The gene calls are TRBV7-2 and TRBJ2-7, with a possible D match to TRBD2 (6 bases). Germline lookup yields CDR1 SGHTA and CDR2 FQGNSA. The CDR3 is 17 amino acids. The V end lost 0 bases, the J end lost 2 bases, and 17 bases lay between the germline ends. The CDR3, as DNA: TGTGCCAGCAGCTTAGCTATGGTAGCGGATCTACCCTACGAGCAGTACTTC. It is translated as CASSLAMVADLPYEQYF.

CDR3 residues: CASSLPVTGPTQYF. DNA of the CDR3: TGCGCCAGCAGCCTTCCCGTCACCGGGCCCACCCAGTATTTT. V is TRBV4-1 and J is TRBJ2-3; no firm D call. V was clipped by 4 bases and J by 12 bases, with 20 bases between them. Germline V CDR1 and CDR2: MGHRA, YSYEKL. CDR3 length: 14 amino acids.